This T cell receptor beta chain emerged from a study of monozygotic twins with inflammatory bowel disease. Findings and limits, study-wide: Reduced clonotype sharing with other individuals was observed in IBD patients relative to healthy twins, especially with disease activity.

From its re-call of the 5' RACE reads, TCRdb lists each CDR3 protein once, without DNA. Its table lists more than 350,000 distinct CDR3 sequences. As for this clonotype: No antigen is known for it.

The germline CDR1 and CDR2 sequences are MDHEN and SYDVKM. The CDR3 consists of 16 residues. The chain has TRBV28 and TRBJ2-7; TCRdb names TRBD1, which stays unverified in the absence of DNA. This clonotype was sampled from a human donor with ulcerative colitis or Crohn's disease, or a healthy co-twin of an affected twin (not recorded which). Sequenced: blood. The CDR3 region is CASRPNRGNSNYEQYF.